This entry is about one T cell receptor beta chain. This clone was detected only once. Base quality data are lacking; no much larger clone is found one base away. The sample's time point label is to be understood as: acute HCV infection, within 168 days of estimated infection date. The sequenced cells were not expanded in vitro beforehand; instead, HCV-specific TCR repertoires were characterized directly ex vivo. Enrolled in the Montreal Hepatitis C Cohort (HEPCO) in Canada, the donors were people who inject drugs, and these donors were followed every 3 months. Acute primary HCV infection was defined as a positive HCV RNA or antibody test that came after a negative test within the prior 24 weeks. A PE-labeled tetramer loaded with the NS3 peptide covering residues 1073-1081 was used to stain HCV-specific cells. CD3, CD8 and CD45RO antibodies were used for surface staining, and dead cells were excluded with an aqua fixable dye. The cohort also included about 6 subjects who developed chronic infection, defined as HCV RNA positivity at 24 weeks. Once thawed from cryostorage, peripheral blood mononuclear cells underwent negative selection via the MACS CD8+ T cell Isolation Kit to obtain CD8+ T cells. A BD FACSAria II cell sorter was used for cell sorting.

This specimen comes from a study of CD8 T cells in acute hepatitis C reinfection (dated by TCRdb to the early 2020s). In terms of the full investigation: The study profiled the TCRbeta repertoire of CD8+ T cells specific for the HCV NS3-1073 epitope during acute infection and after viral clearance. A few spontaneous resolvers provided paired acute and follow-up samples. Acute samples were obtained within 168 days of the estimated infection date from a few spontaneous resolvers and six or seven chronically infected subjects. What the authors observed across the whole study: Diversity in the NS3-1073 specific repertoires was high, and no significant differences in diversity emerged among acute resolver, follow-up resolver and acute chronic samples. Preferential use of the TRBV04 and TRBV06 gene families was observed in all groups, and this preferential usage was not explained by overrepresentation in the naive pool. Because bulk sequencing covered only the TCRbeta chain, the alphabeta pairing of public clonotypes could not be determined. CDR3 sequences shared with other epitopes were rarely observed, and exact matching may have been limited by differing sequencing approaches. Around 14 public clonotypes were found regardless of outcome; one public clonotype used V04-02/J02-02. NS3-1073 specific cells were too rare to sort in chronically infected subjects, so no follow-up repertoires exist for those subjects.

Genomic DNA was extracted from FACS-sorted cells, and TCRbeta chain sequencing was performed through the commercial immunoSEQ service. In the original analysis: ImmunoSEQ Analyzer software v3.0 and R v3.5.1 were used to analyze the repertoire data. Only productive rearrangements were analyzed, as sequences containing stop codons or out-of-frame rearrangements were removed. Simpson diversity, Shannon entropy, CDR3 length and nucleotide addition metrics were supplied by the sequencing provider. Clonotypes were grouped by frequency into dominant, sub-dominant, low or lowest abundance categories, and clonotypes below 0.1% were left out of most analyses. A CDR3 amino acid clonotype was called public if the clonotype appeared in at least two subjects at a cumulative frequency of at least 0.5%. In TCRdb, the immuneACCESS table is reduced to in-frame sequences with V and J assigned. These tables do not hold every clone; where another copy was compared, an unresolved V gene accounts for under half, and the others remain unexplained. Clone size and V and J calls were adopted from that table, with D and trimming inferred from the DNA. The sample table contains about 3,900 clones; only one count was recorded for 40% to 50% of them. 8.5% to 10% of the sample goes to the ten largest clones.

From the cysteine through the phenylalanine, the CDR3 covers 15 amino acids. The DNA shown is the 45-base CDR3, in frame from base 1. V drops 0 bases and J drops 6 bases, leaving 12 bases in between. For CDR1 and CDR2, the germline V gene lists SGHRS and YFSETQ. This clonotype was sampled from a man aged 25-45 years with chronic hepatitis C. The input for sequencing was HCV NS3-1073 tetramer-sorted CD8+ T cells from PBMCs, taken during acute infection. The label giving this sample's cell subset or site can be read as: FACS-sorted NS3-1073 tetramer+ CD8+ T cells. Recombination connected TRBV5-1 to TRBJ2-2; the D segment could be TRBD1, given 5 matching bases. The CDR3: CASSLEVGAPGELFF. The DNA is TGCGCCAGCAGCTTGGAAGTAGGGGCTCCCGGGGAGCTGTTTTTT.